The rows below give T cell receptor beta chains drawn from one sample of a study of post-analysis software for immune sequencing data. TCRdb analysed the PCR reads with MiXCR anew, one entry per CDR3 protein. The sample includes a few hundred thousand distinct CDR3 sequences, less than 40% of them seen just once. The sequenced material came from blood. All receptors come from a girl aged 5-17 years with multiple sclerosis. The CDR3 runs from the conserved cysteine through the conserved F or W. Size values are once, few and many counts, or a class for expanded clones, and some rows have none.

v_call	clone_size	j_call	cdr3_aa
TRBV29-1	many	TRBJ2-1	CSVEATSGYNEQFF
TRBV7-2	-	TRBJ1-2	CASSLDGAKGNYGYTF
TRBV5-1	-	TRBJ2-3	CASSSGTPSDTQYF
TRBV1	many	TRBJ2-7	CTSSHRAGDEQYF
TRBV15	-	TRBJ1-1	CATSRDRGWGPNTEAFF
TRBV20-1	many	TRBJ2-1	CSASASGRSYNEQFF
TRBV12-3/TRBV12-4	many	TRBJ1-1	CASSPGIFAGTEAFF
TRBV27	-	TRBJ1-1	CASSPATGEGTEAFF
TRBV20-1	many	TRBJ1-3	CSASPTGATFSGNTIYF
TRBV7-2	many	TRBJ1-1	CASSWGSPNTEAFF
TRBV3-1	-	TRBJ2-7	CASSKGLQSSYEQYF
TRBV11-2	many	TRBJ2-3	CASSLDLGLTGTDTQYF
TRBV29-1	many	TRBJ1-2	CSVEVQGGRGGYTF